Listed here are 13 T cell receptor beta chains from one sample, sequenced in a study of CD8+CD57+ T cells in acquired aplastic anemia. Selection for sequencing was limited to patients who had shown CD8+CD57+ cell expansion by flow cytometry. TCR beta VDJ combinations and CDR3 sequences were profiled from genomic DNA. One entry per CDR3 protein results from TCRdb running MiXCR on the reads. The table includes around 220,000 distinct CDR3 sequences, roughly 45% detected once. The sample was sorted CD4+, CD8+, or CD8+CD57+ T cells (not recorded which) from PBMCs. All receptors derive from a human donor with aplastic anemia.

As for this clonotype: This could be a read error, since a much larger clone is one nucleotide away. This chain connects TRBV3-1 to TRBJ2-7; tentative D call: TRBD1 (5 bases). Per germline, CDR1 LGHDT and CDR2 YNNKEL (reference sequence). The CDR3 runs 12 residues. V was clipped by 4 bases and J by 9 bases, with 13 bases between them. CDR3 amino acids: CASSRDGHGQYF. The CDR3, as DNA: TGTGCCAGCAGCCGGGATGGACACGGGCAGTACTTC.

Concerning this clonotype itself: A much larger clone lies one base from this, so it may be a read error. The chain is built from TRBV28 and TRBJ2-7; D is possibly TRBD2 (6 bases). The germline gives CDR1 MDHEN, CDR2 SYDVKM. Trimming shortened V by 3 bases and J by 1 base, and 16 bases separated the two germline ends. This CDR3 has 16 amino acids. CDR3 loop: CASSLVTRRGSYEQYF. CDR3 coding DNA: TGTGCCAGCAGTTTGGTCACGAGACGGGGGTCCTACGAGCAGTACTTC.

Note on this clonotype: A much larger clone differs from this one at a single base, so this may be a read error. V gene TRBV12-3 or TRBV12-4 combines with J gene TRBJ1-5, with 9 bases identical to TRBD1. CDR3 length: 17 amino acids. J lost 6 bases, V lost 6 bases, and 15 bases had no gene match. This CDR3 reads CASSFSPTGGGSQPQHF. The CDR3 DNA sequence: TGTGCCAGCAGCTTTTCGCCGACAGGGGGAGGCAGTCAGCCCCAGCATTTT.

The V gene is TRBV5-8, the J gene TRBJ2-2; 9 positions agree with TRBD2. Unmatched junction bases numbered 7, after V lost 3 bases and J lost 4 bases. This CDR3 has 16 residues. Germline CDR1 and CDR2: SGHTS and YDEGEE. The DNA of the CDR3 is TGTGCCAGCAGCTGGCGACTAGCGGCTGTCACCGGGGAGCTGTTTTTT. The encoded protein is CASSWRLAAVTGELFF.

V usage is TRBV20-1 and J usage is TRBJ1-6, with 9 bases fitting TRBD1. Germline V CDR1 and CDR2: DFQATT, SNEGSKA (reference sequence). This CDR3 spans 14 amino acids. V was pared by 0 bases and J by 9 bases, with 3 bases of the junction left unmatched. CDR3 DNA sequence: TGCAGTGCTAGAGAAACAGGGGGCGGTTCACCCCTCCACTTT. Protein sequence: CSARETGGGSPLHF.

The J gene is TRBJ2-3, the V gene TRBV25-1, with TRBD2 matching 13 bases. The CDR3 is 15 amino acids. With V trimmed by 4 bases and J by 6 bases, 4 bases remained unmatched. In germline, CDR1 is MGHDK, CDR2 SYGVNS. As DNA, the CDR3 is TGTGCCAGCAGTGTGACTAGCGGGGGGATCGATACGCAGTATTTT. It encodes CASSVTSGGIDTQYF.

The table lists this clonotype with a few counts. The chain uses TRBV28 and TRBJ1-2, with D unresolved. In germline, CDR1 is MDHEN, CDR2 SYDVKM. The CDR3 consists of 12 residues. The V end lost 2 bases, the J end lost 4 bases, and 5 bases lay between the germline ends. The CDR3, as DNA: TGTGCCAGCAGTTTACCCAGCTATGGCTACACCTTC. Residues: CASSLPSYGYTF.

This chain joins TRBV7-8 and TRBJ2-7; TRBD1 matches 10 bases. The length of the CDR3 is 16 residues. V shed 4 bases and J 3 bases; nucleotides not matched to a gene: 9. Germline CDR1 is SGHVS and CDR2 is FQNEAQ. This CDR3 is CASSSIPGTGVYEQYF. Here the CDR3 DNA reads TGTGCCAGCAGCTCTATACCCGGGACAGGGGTCTACGAGCAGTACTTC.

This rearrangement joins TRBV2 to TRBJ2-1; D is uncertain. Trimming stripped 4 bases from V and 5 bases from J, with 9 bases between. CDR3 length: 13 residues. Germline V gene data show CDR1 as SNHLY and CDR2 as FYNNEI. For the CDR3, the DNA is TGTGCCAGCAGTGCCTTTCTTGACAATGAGCAGTTCTTC. Translation gives CASSAFLDNEQFF.

J is TRBJ1-4 and V is TRBV29-1; 8 bases match TRBD1. Germline V gene lookup returns CDR1 SQVTM and CDR2 ANQGSEA. The CDR3 has 13 amino acids. CDR3 region: CSAGTGGGEKLFF. CDR3 DNA: TGCAGTGCCGGGACAGGTGGGGGTGAAAAACTGTTTTTT.

The V call is TRBV20-1, the J call TRBJ2-7, with TRBD1 identical over 7 bases. Trimming removed 4 bases from V and 3 bases from J; junction bases left unmatched: 6. Germline V gene data show CDR1 as DFQATT and CDR2 as SNEGSKA (reference sequence). The CDR3 sequence is 13 residues long. The CDR3 loop is CSATGDRDYEQYF. The CDR3, as DNA: TGCAGTGCTACAGGCGACAGGGACTACGAGCAGTACTTC.

V and J are TRBV19 and TRBJ1-1; D unclear. The germline V and J ends were trimmed by 4 bases and 4 bases, with 4 bases remaining between them. This CDR3 contains 11 residues. Per the germline V gene, CDR1 is LNHDA and CDR2 is SQIVND (reference sequence). This CDR3 reads CASSTGTEAFF. Here the CDR3 DNA reads TGTGCCAGTAGTACGGGCACTGAAGCTTTCTTT.

V is TRBV25-1 and J is TRBJ1-2, with D possibly TRBD1 on 6 matching bases. The V end was cut by 4 bases, the J end by 9 bases, with 12 bases between. The CDR3 runs 12 residues. Germline loops: CDR1 MGHDK, CDR2 SYGVNS. The CDR3 DNA reads TGTGCCAGCAGTGGAGGGGGTGGAAGCTACACCTTC. Its translation: CASSGGGGSYTF.